The TCR beta chain under discussion was sequenced for a study of PD-L1 blockade in urothelial cancer. Study details: Once treatment had started, blood was analyzed at 3 weeks (second dose) and again at 6 weeks.

Method: immunoSEQ multiplex PCR; TCRdb's copy keeps in-frame clones and lacks some. Here the sample spans more than 95,000 clones, around 88% being singletons. The V segment lost 3 bases and the J segment 4 bases; nucleotides outside the gene matches: 9. The CDR3 length is 16 residues. Germline CDR1 and CDR2: LNHDA and SQIVND (reference sequence). Noted time point: peripheral blood 6 weeks after treatment start. The receptor's source is a man aged 55-75 years with urothelial cancer. This sample comprised PBMCs, obtained around atezolizumab (anti-PD-L1) treatment. The rearrangement links TRBV19 to TRBJ2-1, with 7 bases identical to TRBD2. CDR3 sequence (DNA): TGTGCCAGTAGTATTTCGTGGGGGAGGGTTTACAATGAGCAGTTCTTC. Its protein product is CASSISWGRVYNEQFF. Full variable domain (outside the CDR3, taken from reference TRBV19 and TRBJ2-1): DGGITQSPKYLFRKEGQNVTLSCEQNLNHDAMYWYRQDPGQGLRLIYYSQIVNDFQKGDIAEGYSVSREKKESFPLTVTSAQKNPTAFYLCASSISWGRVYNEQFFGPGTRLTVL.